The rows below give T cell receptor beta chains drawn from one sample of a study of beta chain features in type 1 diabetes. Measured with immunoSEQ multiplex PCR; TCRdb has only the in-frame clones, and not every one. The repertoire holds about 42,000 clones, with 50% as singletons. Sequences were obtained from stem cell memory CD4+ T cells from blood. All receptors come from a woman aged 25-40 years in good health. Both conserved end residues are part of each CDR3. Fields, in order: V gene, clone size, D gene, CDR3 length, J gene, CDR3 protein, CDR3 DNA. The D gene is left open where the match is weak. A clone size is listed for some rows: how often the clone was seen (once, few, many), or a class if it is expanded.

>TRBV5-1|-|-|14|TRBJ2-7
CASSLGQSSYEQYF
TGCGCCAGCAGTCTCGGACAGAGCTCCTACGAGCAGTACTTC
>TRBV7-2|-|-|13|TRBJ2-7
CASRPGSSYEQYF
TGTGCCAGCAGACCCGGGTCCTCCTACGAGCAGTACTTC
>TRBV9|-|-|13|TRBJ2-1
CASSVGVRGEQFF
TGTGCCAGCAGCGTAGGGGTCAGAGGGGAGCAGTTCTTC
>TRBV29-1|-|-|11|TRBJ2-3
CSVLPTDTQYF
TGCAGCGTCCTACCTACAGATACGCAGTATTTT
>TRBV5-1|-|-|13|TRBJ2-5
CASTAGSKETQYF
TGCGCCAGCACGGCGGGAAGCAAAGAGACCCAGTACTTC
>TRBV25-1|few|-|15|TRBJ2-3
CASSEGAASTDTQYF
TGTGCCAGCAGTGAGGGAGCGGCTAGCACAGATACGCAGTATTTT
>TRBV18|few|TRBD2|16|TRBJ2-1
CASSPLAGGSYNEQFF
TGTGCCAGCTCCCCCCTAGCGGGAGGTTCATACAATGAGCAGTTCTTC
>TRBV29-1|-|-|10|TRBJ1-1
CSVATDQAFF
TGCAGCGTTGCAACAGATCAAGCTTTCTTT
>TRBV6-6|few|-|15|TRBJ1-5
CASWPGQYSNQPQHF
TGTGCCAGCTGGCCAGGGCAATATAGCAATCAGCCCCAGCATTTT
>TRBV28|-|TRBD2|17|TRBJ2-3
CASSLGMTSGLTDTQYF
TGTGCCAGCAGTTTAGGAATGACTAGCGGGCTCACAGATACGCAGTATTTT
>TRBV4-3|-|-|14|TRBJ2-1
CASSQDAGTNEQFF
TGCGCCAGCAGCCAAGATGCAGGCACGAATGAGCAGTTCTTC
>TRBV29-1|few|TRBD2|18|TRBJ2-1
CSVARQGGLLAGRHEQFF
TGCAGCGTTGCCCGACAGGGAGGTTTACTAGCGGGGCGCCATGAGCAGTTCTTC